The TCR beta chain described here comes from a study of blood T cell repertoires in COVID-19. In the study overall: The samples span acute and convalescent COVID-19 from the United States, Italy and Spain.

Seattle's cohort entered during active infection and was followed longitudinally. Per the authors' pipeline: Amplification of reference gene primers provided the estimated nucleated cell counts. The method was immunoSEQ multiplex PCR; TCRdb's version includes in-frame clones alone and lacks a portion of them. For V, J and clone size, that table is used; D and trimming come from the DNA. The repertoire includes around 260,000 clones, 91% of them detected once, and under 3% sits in the top ten. V was trimmed by 5 bases and J by 14 bases, leaving 14 bases between them. The CDR3 has 11 residues. The chain uses TRBV12-3 or TRBV12-4 and TRBJ2-3; tentative D call: TRBD2 (5 bases). The sequenced sample consisted of peripheral blood. This receptor was taken from a person aged 18 to 30 with COVID-19, enrolled during active disease. CDR3 loop: CASSLDSTGYF. The CDR3 DNA follows: TGTGCCAGCAGTCTGGACTCAACGGGGTATTTT.